Listed below are T cell receptor beta chains from one sample, sequenced in a study of a mutant IDH1 vaccine in newly diagnosed glioma. Using immunoSEQ multiplex PCR, the repertoire was profiled, and TCRdb retains in-frame clones only, with some absent. In the table there are 55,000 to 65,000 clones, about 80% of which are singletons. For these TCRs, the target antigens are not known. Specimen: PBMCs, collected from a glioma patient whose treatment included an IDH1 peptide vaccine. Receptors originate from a man aged 50 to 59 with glioma. CDR3s include the opening cysteine and the closing phenylalanine or tryptophan. A D gene is named only where the DNA matches it firmly. Not all rows give a size; the values are once, few, many and, for expanded clones, a class.

d_gene: TRBD1; v_gene: TRBV2; j_gene: TRBJ2-7; abundance: -; CDR3nt: TGTGCCAGCTCCCGACAGGGCTCAAGCCTACATACCTACGAGCAGTACTTC; CDR3aa: CASSRQGSSLHTYEQYF
d_gene: TRBD1; v_gene: TRBV27; j_gene: TRBJ1-1; abundance: few; CDR3nt: TGTGCCAGCAGTGCCTCCGGGACAGGATTTGACACTGAAGCTTTCTTT; CDR3aa: CASSASGTGFDTEAFF
d_gene: TRBD2; v_gene: TRBV7-8; j_gene: TRBJ2-2; abundance: -; CDR3nt: TGTGCCAGCAGCCCGGTGGCGGGGGTCACCGGGGAGCTGTTTTTT; CDR3aa: CASSPVAGVTGELFF
d_gene: -; v_gene: TRBV30; j_gene: TRBJ1-3; abundance: -; CDR3nt: TGTGCCTGGAGTGGTGGAGGGGATGGAAACACCATATATTTT; CDR3aa: CAWSGGGDGNTIYF
d_gene: -; v_gene: TRBV5-3; j_gene: TRBJ2-2; abundance: -; CDR3nt: TGTGCCAGAAGCTCGTCCGGGACGGGGACCGGGGAGCTGTTTTTT; CDR3aa: CARSSSGTGTGELFF
d_gene: -; v_gene: TRBV5-6; j_gene: TRBJ2-7; abundance: -; CDR3nt: TGTGCCAGCAGCTTGGCCTACAGGACCTACGAGCAGTACTTC; CDR3aa: CASSLAYRTYEQYF
d_gene: -; v_gene: TRBV5-6; j_gene: TRBJ2-5; abundance: -; CDR3nt: TGTGCCAGCAGCCTACTCGAGACCCAGTACTTC; CDR3aa: CASSLLETQYF
d_gene: -; v_gene: TRBV6-5; j_gene: TRBJ2-7; abundance: few; CDR3nt: TGTGCCAGCAGTTACTCGCGTCGGACATCCCAAGGGAAGCAGTACTTC; CDR3aa: CASSYSRRTSQGKQYF
d_gene: -; v_gene: TRBV18; j_gene: TRBJ1-5; abundance: -; CDR3nt: TGTGCCAGCTCACCTAATGGGCAGCCCCAGCATTTT; CDR3aa: CASSPNGQPQHF
d_gene: TRBD1; v_gene: TRBV29-1; j_gene: TRBJ2-2; abundance: -; CDR3nt: TGCAGCGTTGGACAGGGTATCGCAACCGGGGAGCTGTTTTTT; CDR3aa: CSVGQGIATGELFF
d_gene: TRBD1; v_gene: TRBV9; j_gene: TRBJ1-5; abundance: -; CDR3nt: TGTGCCAGCAGCCCAGGACAGGGAGGCACTCAGCCCCAGCATTTT; CDR3aa: CASSPGQGGTQPQHF
d_gene: TRBD1; v_gene: TRBV29-1; j_gene: TRBJ2-7; abundance: -; CDR3nt: TGCAGCGTTCTGGGACAGGGAAGTTCCTACGAGCAGTACTTC; CDR3aa: CSVLGQGSSYEQYF
d_gene: TRBD1; v_gene: TRBV9; j_gene: TRBJ1-1; abundance: -; CDR3nt: TGTGCCAGCAGCCCAGAAATAGGACGGACAGGGAACACTGAAGCTTTCTTT; CDR3aa: CASSPEIGRTGNTEAFF
d_gene: TRBD2; v_gene: TRBV14; j_gene: TRBJ2-3; abundance: -; CDR3nt: TGTGCCAGCAGGGCTAGCGGGGAAAACACAGATACGCAGTATTTT; CDR3aa: CASRASGENTDTQYF
d_gene: -; v_gene: TRBV4-2; j_gene: TRBJ2-7; abundance: once; CDR3nt: TGTGCCAGCAGCCAAGTCCGAGGAAACGAGCAGTACTTC; CDR3aa: CASSQVRGNEQYF
d_gene: -; v_gene: TRBV4-1; j_gene: TRBJ2-6; abundance: -; CDR3nt: TGCGCCAGCAGCCCCCTAGCAGCCGGCTACAGGGGAGGGTTCTCTGGGGCCAACGTCCTGACTTTC; CDR3aa: CASSPLAAGYRGGFSGANVLTF
d_gene: -; v_gene: TRBV6-1; j_gene: TRBJ1-5; abundance: -; CDR3nt: TGTGCCAGCGGGCGGGTAGTAAGCAGCAATCAGCCCCAGCATTTT; CDR3aa: CASGRVVSSNQPQHF
d_gene: -; v_gene: TRBV4-3; j_gene: TRBJ2-3; abundance: -; CDR3nt: TGCGCCAGCAGCCAAGGGTCTAGCACAGATACGCAGTATTTT; CDR3aa: CASSQGSSTDTQYF
d_gene: -; v_gene: TRBV29-1; j_gene: TRBJ1-3; abundance: -; CDR3nt: TGCAGCGTTCGGGACCCTGGAAACACCATATATTTT; CDR3aa: CSVRDPGNTIYF
d_gene: -; v_gene: TRBV5-4; j_gene: TRBJ2-5; abundance: -; CDR3nt: TGTGCCAGCAGCTTGGTCGGCATCAAGGAGACCCAGTACTTC; CDR3aa: CASSLVGIKETQYF
d_gene: TRBD2; v_gene: TRBV5-6; j_gene: TRBJ2-4; abundance: -; CDR3nt: TGTGCCAGCAGCTTCCCCAGCGGGGGCGACATTCAGTACTTC; CDR3aa: CASSFPSGGDIQYF
d_gene: -; v_gene: TRBV4-3; j_gene: TRBJ2-7; abundance: few; CDR3nt: TGCGCCAGCAGCCTAACTAGGCAGGGCGAGCAGTACTTC; CDR3aa: CASSLTRQGEQYF
d_gene: TRBD1; v_gene: TRBV25-1; j_gene: TRBJ2-2; abundance: -; CDR3nt: TGTGCCAGCAGTGAATACGGGACAGGGACCGGGGAGCTGTTTTTT; CDR3aa: CASSEYGTGTGELFF
d_gene: TRBD1; v_gene: TRBV25-1; j_gene: TRBJ1-5; abundance: few; CDR3nt: TGTGCCAGCAGTGCAACAGGGGAGCAGCCCCAGCATTTT; CDR3aa: CASSATGEQPQHF
d_gene: -; v_gene: TRBV4-1; j_gene: TRBJ2-7; abundance: -; CDR3nt: TGCGCCAGCAGCCGCCGGGATCTAGGTCTTGAGGAGCAGTACTTC; CDR3aa: CASSRRDLGLEEQYF
d_gene: TRBD1; v_gene: TRBV10-3; j_gene: TRBJ2-2; abundance: -; CDR3nt: TGTGCCATCAACGACAGGGGGGTCGGCACCGGGGAGCTGTTTTTT; CDR3aa: CAINDRGVGTGELFF
d_gene: TRBD2; v_gene: TRBV10-3; j_gene: TRBJ2-3; abundance: -; CDR3nt: TGTGCCATCAGTGAATTCGGCGGGGGGGCCGGGGGCACAGATACGCAGTATTTT; CDR3aa: CAISEFGGGAGGTDTQYF
d_gene: -; v_gene: TRBV27; j_gene: TRBJ2-7; abundance: -; CDR3nt: TGTGCCAGCACCAAGTCTCCTCAGGCTGGGGAGCAGTACTTC; CDR3aa: CASTKSPQAGEQYF
d_gene: -; v_gene: TRBV28; j_gene: TRBJ1-3; abundance: -; CDR3nt: TGTGCCAGCAGTCCTTGGAGCTCTGGAAACACCATATATTTT; CDR3aa: CASSPWSSGNTIYF
d_gene: -; v_gene: TRBV6-1; j_gene: TRBJ1-2; abundance: -; CDR3nt: TGTGCCAGCAGTGAAAGGCCACTCTATGGCTACACCTTC; CDR3aa: CASSERPLYGYTF
d_gene: -; v_gene: TRBV13; j_gene: TRBJ2-7; abundance: -; CDR3nt: TGTGCCAGCAGCTTAAGGATGGAAGCCGAGCAGTACTTC; CDR3aa: CASSLRMEAEQYF
d_gene: TRBD1; v_gene: TRBV7-9; j_gene: TRBJ1-2; abundance: once; CDR3nt: TGTGCCAGCAGCTTAGGACAGGGTGTCGGTAGCTACACCTTC; CDR3aa: CASSLGQGVGSYTF
d_gene: -; v_gene: TRBV5-4; j_gene: TRBJ1-1; abundance: once; CDR3nt: TGTGCCAGCAGCTTGGAGCGCAGGTCGAACACTGAAGCTTTCTTT; CDR3aa: CASSLERRSNTEAFF
d_gene: -; v_gene: TRBV25-1; j_gene: TRBJ1-1; abundance: -; CDR3nt: TGTGCCAGCAGTCAGAGGGAGAACACTGAAGCTTTCTTT; CDR3aa: CASSQRENTEAFF
d_gene: -; v_gene: TRBV19; j_gene: TRBJ1-2; abundance: -; CDR3nt: TGTGCCAGTAGTATGGGACCAAATAACTATGGCTACACCTTC; CDR3aa: CASSMGPNNYGYTF
d_gene: -; v_gene: TRBV19; j_gene: TRBJ2-3; abundance: -; CDR3nt: TGTGCCAGTTCTCCCGTCGACACAGATACGCAGTATTTT; CDR3aa: CASSPVDTDTQYF
d_gene: TRBD1; v_gene: TRBV6-5; j_gene: TRBJ2-7; abundance: -; CDR3nt: TGTGCCAGCAGTCAGGGACAGACCTACGAGCAGTACTTC; CDR3aa: CASSQGQTYEQYF
d_gene: TRBD1; v_gene: TRBV5-4; j_gene: TRBJ2-2; abundance: -; CDR3nt: TGTGCCAGCAGCCCCGCACAGGGGGCGTCCGGGGAGCTGTTTTTT; CDR3aa: CASSPAQGASGELFF
d_gene: -; v_gene: TRBV5-4; j_gene: TRBJ1-5; abundance: few; CDR3nt: TGTGCCAGCAGCAGCGAGGGGGATCAGCCCCAGCATTTT; CDR3aa: CASSSEGDQPQHF
d_gene: -; v_gene: TRBV4-2; j_gene: TRBJ2-2; abundance: few; CDR3nt: TGTGCCAGCAGTCCGGCCACCGGGGAGCTGTTTTTT; CDR3aa: CASSPATGELFF
d_gene: -; v_gene: TRBV19; j_gene: TRBJ1-6; abundance: -; CDR3nt: TGTGCCAGTATGGGGCAGGGTCGATCACCCCTCCACTTT; CDR3aa: CASMGQGRSPLHF
d_gene: -; v_gene: TRBV10-3; j_gene: TRBJ2-7; abundance: -; CDR3nt: TGTGCCACCCACCGGGACACCTCCTACGAGCAGTACTTC; CDR3aa: CATHRDTSYEQYF
d_gene: TRBD1; v_gene: TRBV27; j_gene: TRBJ1-6; abundance: -; CDR3nt: TGTGCCAGCAGTTTACGGACAGGGGGTAATTCACCCCTCCACTTT; CDR3aa: CASSLRTGGNSPLHF
d_gene: -; v_gene: TRBV5-6; j_gene: TRBJ1-2; abundance: -; CDR3nt: TGTGCCAGCAGCTATCAGGGAAGGTCGAACTATGGCTACACCTTC; CDR3aa: CASSYQGRSNYGYTF
d_gene: TRBD1; v_gene: TRBV13; j_gene: TRBJ1-1; abundance: -; CDR3nt: TGTGCCAGCAGCTACTCCAACCAGGGGGTGAACACTGAAGCTTTCTTT; CDR3aa: CASSYSNQGVNTEAFF
d_gene: -; v_gene: TRBV28; j_gene: TRBJ1-2; abundance: few; CDR3nt: TGTGCCAGCAGTCCAAATAAGGGGTGGTTGTTTGATTATGGCTACACCTTC; CDR3aa: CASSPNKGWLFDYGYTF
d_gene: -; v_gene: TRBV7-8; j_gene: TRBJ2-3; abundance: few; CDR3nt: TGTGCCAGCAGGCCGAACAGGGCGGAGAGGATCACAGATACGCAGTATTTT; CDR3aa: CASRPNRAERITDTQYF
d_gene: TRBD2; v_gene: TRBV27; j_gene: TRBJ2-2; abundance: -; CDR3nt: TGTGCCAGTTCCGCCGGGGGGATCGGGGAGCTGTTTTTT; CDR3aa: CASSAGGIGELFF